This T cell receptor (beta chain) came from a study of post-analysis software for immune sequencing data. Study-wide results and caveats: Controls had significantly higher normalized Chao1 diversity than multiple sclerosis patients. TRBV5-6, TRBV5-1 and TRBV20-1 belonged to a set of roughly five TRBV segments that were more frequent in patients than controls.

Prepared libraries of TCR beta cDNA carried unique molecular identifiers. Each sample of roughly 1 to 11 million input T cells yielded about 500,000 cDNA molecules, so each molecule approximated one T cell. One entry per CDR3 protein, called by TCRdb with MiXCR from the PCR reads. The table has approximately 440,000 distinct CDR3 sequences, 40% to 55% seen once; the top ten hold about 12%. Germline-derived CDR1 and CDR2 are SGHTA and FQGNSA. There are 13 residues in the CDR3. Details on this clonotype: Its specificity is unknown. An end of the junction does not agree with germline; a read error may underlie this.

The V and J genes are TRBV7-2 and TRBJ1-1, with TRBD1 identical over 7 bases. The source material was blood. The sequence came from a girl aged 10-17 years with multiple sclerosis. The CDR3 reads CASSLTGDTEVFF. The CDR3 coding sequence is TGTGCCAGCAGCTTAACAGGGGACACTGAAGTTTTCTTT.